Sequencing of this T cell receptor (beta chain) was carried out in a study of cytomegalovirus exposure and HLA in healthy donors. The repertoire was sequenced with immunoSEQ multiplex PCR; TCRdb's copy has only in-frame clones and lacks some. In the table there are some 90,000 clones, around 88% of which are singletons. Whole-study findings and limits: A later analysis found first-cohort TCR clusters tended to co-occur in the 100 to 150 validation repertoires.

Concerning this clone itself: The target antigen is unknown.

The germline V gene has CDR1 SGHRS and CDR2 YFSETQ. CDR3 length: 15 amino acids. V lost 4 bases to trimming and J lost 6 bases, with 17 bases between them. This clonotype was obtained from a woman aged 25-40 years in good health and CMV-seronegative. Sequences were obtained from PBMCs. V is TRBV5-1 and J is TRBJ1-3, with no clear D. The CDR3 protein is CASSLEPAGENTIYF. CDR3 in DNA: TGCGCCAGCAGCCTGGAGCCTGCCGGAGAAAACACCATATATTTT.